Sequencing of this T cell receptor (beta chain) was carried out in a study of T cells after yellow fever vaccination. Germline-derived CDR1 and CDR2 are LGHDT and YNNKEL (reference sequence). Trimming took off 3 bases at V and 4 bases at J, with 15 bases between the two ends. CDR3 size: 15 residues. This clonotype was counted a few times. Its antigen remains unidentified. Researchers made TCR cDNA using 5'RACE template switching, and this step added a universal primer site and UMIs. MiXCR, applied by TCRdb to the 5' RACE reads, yields one record per CDR3 protein. The sample lists 300,000 to 350,000 distinct CDR3 sequences; roughly 4.3% were seen once. Study findings and constraints: Booster sampling recovered most clones from primary vaccination (approximately 96% CD4, approximately 88% CD8). Peaking on day 5 versus 15, the secondary response was faster but weaker.

The source material was PBMCs, sampled 15 days after the yellow fever booster vaccination. J is TRBJ1-2 and V is TRBV3-1, with D perhaps TRBD1 (6 bases). The receptor comes from a man aged 18 to 30 who received the YFV17D yellow fever vaccine. The CDR3 DNA reads TGTGCCAGCAGCCAGGGGGACATACGGACCTATGGCTACACCTTC. Translation: CASSQGDIRTYGYTF.